These 20 T cell receptor beta chains came from one sample sequenced in a study of shared clonotypes between healthy human individuals. The table came from immunoSEQ multiplex PCR; TCRdb's copy has only in-frame clones and leaves some out. Of about 690,000 clones in the sample, less than 95% are singletons; the top ten hold 34%. Sequencing used memory CD8+ T cells from PBMCs. Documented subset: CD45RO+ cells pooled with CCR7-negative TemRA cells. These receptors were obtained from a man aged 18-30 years in good health. Some clones in this sample may be carry-over from other donors' samples.

With regard to this clone: The same CDR3 can be traced to other DNA sequences in this sample. This chain links TRBV7-9 with TRBJ2-7; TRBD1 might be the D (5 bases). V shed 4 bases and J shed 2 bases, with 12 bases lying between them. CDR1 and CDR2 (germline): SEHNR, FQNEAQ (reference sequence). This CDR3 comprises 14 residues. CDR3 sequence: CASSSLAGTYEQYF. The CDR3 bases are TGTGCCAGCAGCTCCCTCGCAGGGACCTACGAGCAGTACTTC.

Notes on this clone: The same CDR3 can be traced to other DNA sequences in this sample. V usage is TRBV5-1 and J usage is TRBJ2-7; 7 bases align to TRBD1. The ends lost 3 bases at V and 4 bases at J; junction bases unmatched: 4. This CDR3 region has 13 residues. The germline V gene has CDR1 SGHRS and CDR2 YFSETQ. This CDR3 reads CASSSRTGYEQYF. The CDR3 DNA is TGCGCCAGCAGCTCCAGGACAGGATACGAGCAGTACTTC. Drawing the rest from reference TRBV5-1 and TRBJ2-7, the complete variable domain is KAGVTQTPRYLIKTRGQQVTLSCSPISGHRSVSWYQQTPGQGLQFLFEYFSETQRNKGNFPGRFSGRQFSNSRSEMNVSTLELGDSALYLCASSSRTGYEQYFGPGTRLTVT.

This clone came up a few times. The chain has TRBV4-1 and TRBJ2-2; no clear D. CDR1 and CDR2 from the germline V gene are MGHRA and YSYEKL. The CDR3 loop spans 16 amino acids. Trimming shortened V by 2 bases and J by 8 bases, and 18 bases separated the two germline ends. Here the CDR3 reads CASSQTNKRLAGELFF. Written as DNA, the CDR3 is TGCGCCAGCAGCCAAACCAATAAAAGATTAGCTGGGGAGCTGTTTTTT.

This rearrangement joins TRBV11-2 to TRBJ1-5; TRBD1 matches 7 bases. Germline-derived CDR1 and CDR2 are SGHAT and FQNNGV. This CDR3 spans 15 amino acids. Losses at the gene ends were 0 bases for V and 6 bases for J; bases not matched to a gene: 5. The CDR3 DNA is TGTGCCAGCAGCTTAGAGACAGGGAGGGGTCAGCCCCAGCATTTT. Protein product: CASSLETGRGQPQHF.

The chain joins TRBV28 to TRBJ2-2; D is uncertain. This CDR3 contains 12 residues. Germline CDR1 reads MDHEN; CDR2 reads SYDVKM. The V and J ends lost 7 bases and 2 bases respectively, with 5 bases between them. DNA for the CDR3: TGTGCCAGCACCTTCAACACCGGGGAGCTGTTTTTT. Translating it yields CASTFNTGELFF.

CDR3 sequence reads: CASSLGGTAYNEQFF. DNA of the CDR3: TGTGCCAGCAGCTTAGGCGGGACAGCCTACAATGAGCAGTTCTTC. The J gene is TRBJ2-1, the V gene TRBV7-2, with D possibly matching TRBD1 (7 bases). The length of the CDR3 is 15 residues. The germline V gene has CDR1 SGHTA and CDR2 FQGNSA. With 1 base removed from V and 2 bases from J, the gap between germline ends came to 9 bases.

To note about this clone: The junction departs from germline at one end; a sequencing error may be responsible. The chain recombines TRBV10-2 with TRBJ2-2, with TRBD2 matching 9 bases. The CDR3 contains 17 residues. Germline V CDR1 and CDR2: WSHSY, SAAADI. The CDR3 is CASRSLGLAGVTGEPFF. CDR3 DNA: TGCGCCAGCAGATCCCTGGGACTAGCTGGGGTCACCGGGGAGCCGTTTTTT.

This rearrangement joins TRBV28 to TRBJ2-1, with 10 bases matching TRBD2. V dropped 1 base and J dropped 4; count of bases not matched to a gene: 10. This CDR3 contains 18 residues. Per the germline V gene, CDR1 is MDHEN and CDR2 is SYDVKM. The CDR3 DNA is TGTGCCAGCAGTTTATTTTGGGCACTAGCGGGAAATTACAATGAGCAGTTCTTC. This translates into CASSLFWALAGNYNEQFF.

The V and J genes are TRBV4-1 and TRBJ1-1, with a weak D call TRBD1 (6 bases). V lost 3 bases to trimming and J lost 4 bases, with 18 bases between them. Germline V gene data show CDR1 as MGHRA and CDR2 as YSYEKL. The CDR3 totals 16 residues. CDR3 sequence (DNA): TGCGCCAGCAGCCATAATTGGCCCGAGGGGGTCACTGAAGCTTTCTTT. This encodes CASSHNWPEGVTEAFF.

This sequence joins TRBV7-9 and TRBJ1-2; D ambiguous. The CDR3 loop spans 15 amino acids. CDR1 is SEHNR, CDR2 FQNEAQ, per germline (reference sequence). V was clipped by 4 bases and J by 2 bases, with 14 bases between them. This CDR3 is CASSSPGSQNYGYTF. As DNA, the CDR3 is TGTGCCAGCAGCTCCCCTGGGTCGCAAAACTATGGCTACACCTTC.

The CDR3 region has the DNA TGTGCCGGCCAGGTAACGACTAATGAAAAACTGTTTTTT. Its translation is CAGQVTTNEKLFF. The chain combines TRBV30 with TRBJ1-4; D uncertain. CDR3 length equals 13 residues. Trimming left V 8 bases short and J 2 bases short, with 12 bases between. Looked up from germline, CDR1 is GTSNPN and CDR2 is SVGIG (reference sequence).

This sequence joins TRBV11-2 and TRBJ2-3, with unresolved D. This CDR3 comprises 14 residues. CDR1 is SGHAT, CDR2 FQNNGV, per germline. V lost 0 bases and J lost 1, with 5 bases in between. CDR3 nucleotide sequence: TGTGCCAGCAGCTTAGATCCCCGCACAGATACGCAGTATTTT. This sequence encodes CASSLDPRTDTQYF.

This chain links TRBV5-1 with TRBJ2-7; D may correspond to TRBD1 or TRBD2 (6 bases each). There are 14 residues in the CDR3. In germline, CDR1 is SGHRS, CDR2 YFSETQ. V was cut by 3 bases and J by 0 bases, with 10 bases left in between. The CDR3 region is CASSWRDNSYEQYF. Here the CDR3 DNA reads TGCGCCAGCAGCTGGAGGGACAACTCCTACGAGCAGTACTTC.

Notes on this clone: Other nucleotide sequences in the sample specify the same CDR3. The V gene is TRBV13, the J gene TRBJ1-1, with D uncertain. Germline V lookup: CDR1 PRHDT, CDR2 FYEKMQ (reference sequence). The CDR3 is made up of 12 amino acids. V lost 9 bases, J lost 6 bases, and 14 bases lay in between. CDR3 region: CASSTGSAEAFF. The CDR3, as DNA: TGTGCCAGTAGCACGGGGTCCGCTGAAGCTTTCTTT.

The rearrangement joins TRBV18 to TRBJ2-2; no firm D call. The CDR3 runs 14 residues. With 3 bases removed from V and 1 base from J, the gap between germline ends came to 6 bases. Germline loops: CDR1 KGHSH, CDR2 LQKENI. In nucleotides, the CDR3 is TGTGCCAGCTCACCTCTTCGGAACACCGGGGAGCTGTTTTTT. Residues: CASSPLRNTGELFF.

As regards this clone: At one boundary the junction diverges from the germline segment, which might be a read error. This rearrangement joins TRBV7-3 to TRBJ2-1; 9 bases agree with TRBD2. CDR1 is SGHTA, CDR2 FQGTGA, per germline. This CDR3 has 20 amino acids. CDR3 in amino acids: CASSLSGLAGLVPTYNGQFF. Here the CDR3 DNA reads TGTGCCAGCAGCTTAAGCGGGCTAGCGGGACTCGTCCCCACCTACAATGGGCAGTTCTTC.

For the CDR3, the DNA is TGTGCCAGCAGCTTGGGGGTCAGCTCTGGAAACACCATATATTTT. Protein sequence: CASSLGVSSGNTIYF. The gene calls are TRBV5-8 and TRBJ1-3; no definite D call. The CDR3 is 15 amino acids. Between the trimmed V and J ends, which lost 0 bases and 0 bases, there was a span of 7 bases. Germline V gene sequence: CDR1 SGHTS, CDR2 YDEGEE.

This clone was observed once. V and J are TRBV19 and TRBJ1-1; D uncertain. CDR1 is LNHDA and CDR2 is SQIVND in the germline V gene (reference sequence). The CDR3 consists of 13 residues. The V end lost 2 bases, the J end lost 2 bases, and 6 bases lay between the germline ends. CDR3 sequence reads: CASSIISNTEAFF. The CDR3, as DNA: TGTGCCAGTAGTATAATTTCTAACACTGAAGCTTTCTTT.

The V and J genes are TRBV5-4 and TRBJ2-3; TRBD2 matches at 7 bases. V shed 4 bases and J 4 bases; nucleotides not matched to a gene: 15. The germline CDR1 and CDR2 sequences are SGHNT and YYREEE (reference sequence). There are 17 residues in the CDR3. In nucleotides, the CDR3 is TGTGCCAGCAGCGACGGGACTACCAACTCGGGCCCAGATACGCAGTATTTT. This encodes CASSDGTTNSGPDTQYF.

The V call is TRBV11-3, the J call TRBJ2-2; 11 bases map to TRBD2. The germline V gene encodes CDR1 SGHNT and CDR2 YENEEA. V was pared by 5 bases and J by 3 bases, with 5 bases of the junction left unmatched. The CDR3 consists of 16 residues. The CDR3 sequence is CASSVSGRGYTGELFF. The CDR3 coding sequence is TGTGCCAGCAGCGTTAGCGGGAGGGGCTACACCGGGGAGCTGTTTTTT.